This T cell receptor (beta chain) was profiled in a study of T cells after somatic rescue of genetic block. Only in-frame clones appear in the TCRdb table, and some are missing; sequencing was by immunoSEQ multiplex PCR. The sample lists approximately 67,000 clones, roughly nine tenths occurring once. The CDR3 has 14 residues. V lost 3 bases, J lost 4 bases, and 12 bases lay in between. CDR1 PRHDT and CDR2 FYEKMQ come from the germline V gene (reference sequence). The rearrangement links TRBV13 to TRBJ1-1; D call uncertain. The sequenced material came from peripheral blood mononuclear cells (PBMCs). This receptor was taken from a man aged 40-50 years. CDR3 in amino acids: CASSFGDFGTEAFF. CDR3 DNA sequence: TGTGCCAGCAGCTTTGGGGATTTTGGCACTGAAGCTTTCTTT.